One and the same sample provided the 17 T cell receptor beta chains below, sequenced in a study of Ad26.COV2.S vaccination and SARS-CoV-2 variants. Clones were sequenced by immunoSEQ multiplex PCR, and TCRdb holds only the in-frame ones, with some missing. Of under 500,000 clones listed, approximately 90% were seen once; the top ten hold under 2%. Treatment denoted: some 20 received Ad26.COV2.S at low or high dose, single or two shots; 5 received placebo; per-sample allocation not given. Each sample was drawn 63 days after the first injection (of vaccine or placebo). This specimen was peripheral blood, taken in a trial of Ad26.COV2.S vaccine versus placebo. These receptors originate from a person aged 18-60 years who received the Ad26.COV2.S COVID-19 vaccine or a placebo.

The rearrangement uses TRBV12-3 or TRBV12-4 and TRBJ1-4; D not resolved. Trimming removed 5 bases at V and 2 bases at J, with 6 bases between. The CDR3 runs to 13 residues. The CDR3 reads CASSPETNEKLFF. CDR3 DNA: TGTGCCAGCAGTCCCGAGACTAATGAAAAACTGTTTTTT.

V is TRBV19 and J is TRBJ2-1; a weak D match, TRBD2 (5 bases). The CDR3 loop spans 13 amino acids. Germline CDR1 and CDR2: LNHDA and SQIVND (reference sequence). V lost 1 base, J lost 6 bases, and 7 bases lay in between. This chain's CDR3 is CASSIAGFNEQFF. The CDR3 DNA reads TGTGCCAGTAGTATAGCGGGGTTCAATGAGCAGTTCTTC.

Notes on this clone: The junction and the germline gene differ at one end; a read error may be behind it. The chain recombines TRBV18 with TRBJ2-3; 7 positions agree with TRBD1. The CDR3 runs 15 residues. Germline CDR1 reads KGHSH; CDR2 reads LQKENI. CDR3 sequence: CTSSRDRGPTDTQYF. CDR3 DNA: TGTACCAGCTCACGGGACAGAGGCCCCACAGATACGCAGTATTTT.

The chain is built from TRBV11-2 and TRBJ2-7, with D possibly being TRBD1 or TRBD2 (5 bases each). CDR1 and CDR2 from the germline V gene are SGHAT and FQNNGV. V lost 7 bases to trimming and J lost 0 bases, with 19 bases between them. CDR3 length equals 16 residues. CDR3 coding DNA: TGTGCCAGCACCCAGTCGAGGGGCCCTGGCTCCTACGAGCAGTACTTC. It translates to CASTQSRGPGSYEQYF.

The chain joins TRBV18 to TRBJ2-3, with D unresolved. V was cut by 4 bases and J by 6 bases, with 14 bases left in between. This CDR3 has 14 residues. Looked up from germline, CDR1 is KGHSH and CDR2 is LQKENI. The CDR3 reads CASSRMSGEDTQYF. DNA for the CDR3: TGTGCCAGCTCACGCATGTCTGGCGAGGATACGCAGTATTTT.

The chain uses TRBV5-4 and TRBJ1-2, with a weak D call TRBD1 (6 bases). The CDR3 is 15 residues long. Germline V gene sequence: CDR1 SGHNT, CDR2 YYREEE (reference sequence). The germline V and J ends were trimmed by 3 bases and 0 bases, with 12 bases remaining between them. The CDR3 bases are TGTGCCAGCAGCTGGAGGGACATCACTAACTATGGCTACACCTTC. Amino acid sequence: CASSWRDITNYGYTF.

The rearrangement uses TRBV28 and TRBJ2-7, with 7 bases aligning to TRBD1. The CDR3 is 17 residues long. Trimming took 2 bases from V and 3 from J; bases not matched to a gene: 13. Germline V lookup: CDR1 MDHEN, CDR2 SYDVKM. The CDR3 is CASSLRSWTGDFYEQYF. CDR3 coding DNA: TGTGCCAGCAGTTTACGTAGTTGGACAGGCGATTTCTACGAGCAGTACTTC.

This CDR3 reads CASSQAGGGLGNEQFF. The CDR3 coding sequence is TGCGCCAGCAGCCAAGCTGGGGGTGGGTTAGGGAATGAGCAGTTCTTC. The chain has TRBV4-3 and TRBJ2-1, with D perhaps TRBD1 or TRBD2 (5 bases each). V dropped 1 base and J dropped 7 bases, with 17 bases sitting between them. Germline V gives CDR1 LGHNA, CDR2 YSLEER. The CDR3 contains 16 residues.

This clone was seen a handful of times. The rearrangement joins TRBV6-4 to TRBJ2-7; possible D gene TRBD2, 6 bases. Germline V gene sequence: CDR1 MRHNA, CDR2 SNTAGT. Trimming took 0 bases from V and 0 from J, leaving 15 bases between them. CDR3 length: 17 residues. CDR3 sequence: CASSDSGRKTSSYEQYF. The DNA of the CDR3 is TGTGCCAGCAGTGACTCGGGTCGGAAGACTAGCTCCTACGAGCAGTACTTC.

The table lists this clone with a few counts. Here the CDR3 reads CASSFRTGYGYTF. Here the CDR3 DNA reads TGTGCCAGCAGCTTTAGAACGGGCTATGGCTACACCTTC. The chain joins TRBV7-8 to TRBJ1-2; D gene unclear. Germline CDR1 SGHVS, CDR2 FQNEAQ. V lost 3 bases to trimming and J lost 4 bases, with 9 bases between them. CDR3 length: 13 residues.

This clone was detected a few times. The chain uses TRBV5-4 and TRBJ2-7, with TRBD2 identical over 9 bases. Trimming cost V 3 bases and J 6 bases; bases outside gene matches: 4. This CDR3 is built from 13 residues. CDR1 and CDR2 from the germline V gene are SGHNT and YYREEE (reference sequence). The CDR3 DNA sequence: TGTGCCAGCAGCTCGGGACTAGCCTCCGAGCAGTACTTC. It encodes CASSSGLASEQYF. Looking up the rest from reference TRBV5-4 and TRBJ2-7 gives the full variable domain: ETGVTQSPTHLIKTRGQQVTLRCSSQSGHNTVSWYQQALGQGPQFIFQYYREEENGRGNFPPRFSGLQFPNYSSELNVNALELDDSALYLCASSSGLASEQYFGPGTRLTVT.

In nucleotides, the CDR3 is TGTGCCAGTAGTGAGACCCAGGGGGCTCATGAAAAACTGTTTTTT. It codes for CASSETQGAHEKLFF. The chain couples TRBV19 to TRBJ1-4; TRBD1 matches 8 bases. The CDR3 consists of 15 residues. The germline gives CDR1 LNHDA, CDR2 SQIVND (reference sequence). The V and J ends lost 5 bases and 6 bases, in that order; junction bases with no gene match: 8. The complete variable domain, with remaining parts taken from reference TRBV19 and TRBJ1-4, reads DGGITQSPKYLFRKEGQNVTLSCEQNLNHDAMYWYRQDPGQGLRLIYYSQIVNDFQKGDIAEGYSVSREKKESFPLTVTSAQKNPTAFYLCASSETQGAHEKLFFGSGTQLSVL.

The chain has TRBV7-9 and TRBJ1-2; tentative D call: TRBD1 (6 bases). The V end was cut by 4 bases, the J end by 8 bases, with 23 bases between. This CDR3 spans 16 amino acids. Germline assignment: CDR1 SEHNR and CDR2 FQNEAQ (reference sequence). CDR3 nucleotides: TGTGCCAGCAGCTACAGGGCCGTTGAGGCCCGGGGAGGCTACACCTTC. Its translation is CASSYRAVEARGGYTF.

V is TRBV15 and J is TRBJ2-3; TRBD1 agrees at 7 bases. Trimming cost V 4 bases and J 0 bases; bases outside gene matches: 4. The CDR3 is made up of 15 amino acids. CDR1 is LNHNV, CDR2 YYDKDF, per germline (reference sequence). The CDR3 sequence: CATSISGGSTDTQYF. In DNA, the CDR3 is TGTGCCACCAGCATCTCAGGGGGAAGCACAGATACGCAGTATTTT.

To note about this clone: The same CDR3 can be traced to other DNA sequences in this sample. The genes are TRBV5-1 and TRBJ1-4; maybe TRBD1 (6 bases). V was shortened by 1 base and J by 3 bases, with 7 bases between the two germline ends. The CDR3 is 14 residues long. In germline, CDR1 is SGHRS, CDR2 YFSETQ. The CDR3 loop is CASSLTGPNEKLFF. The CDR3 region has the DNA TGCGCCAGCAGCTTGACAGGGCCTAATGAAAAACTGTTTTTT.

This chain uses TRBV6-5 with TRBJ1-2, with a tentative D call TRBD1 (6 bases). Germline V gives CDR1 MNHEY, CDR2 SVGAGI. V dropped 3 bases and J dropped 4 bases, with 12 bases sitting between them. CDR3 length: 14 amino acids. As DNA, the CDR3 is TGTGCCAGCAGTTATGGGGGGCAGGGCTATGGCTACACCTTC. Protein: CASSYGGQGYGYTF.

J is TRBJ2-7 and V is TRBV29-1; D might be TRBD1 (6 bases). Germline CDR1 reads SQVTM; CDR2 reads ANQGSEA. V lost 1 base and J lost 7, with 23 bases in between. The CDR3 is 16 residues long. The CDR3 coding sequence is TGCAGCGTTGAAGGGGTGACAGGACTCCAACTGGGGGAGCAGTACTTC. Amino acid sequence: CSVEGVTGLQLGEQYF.